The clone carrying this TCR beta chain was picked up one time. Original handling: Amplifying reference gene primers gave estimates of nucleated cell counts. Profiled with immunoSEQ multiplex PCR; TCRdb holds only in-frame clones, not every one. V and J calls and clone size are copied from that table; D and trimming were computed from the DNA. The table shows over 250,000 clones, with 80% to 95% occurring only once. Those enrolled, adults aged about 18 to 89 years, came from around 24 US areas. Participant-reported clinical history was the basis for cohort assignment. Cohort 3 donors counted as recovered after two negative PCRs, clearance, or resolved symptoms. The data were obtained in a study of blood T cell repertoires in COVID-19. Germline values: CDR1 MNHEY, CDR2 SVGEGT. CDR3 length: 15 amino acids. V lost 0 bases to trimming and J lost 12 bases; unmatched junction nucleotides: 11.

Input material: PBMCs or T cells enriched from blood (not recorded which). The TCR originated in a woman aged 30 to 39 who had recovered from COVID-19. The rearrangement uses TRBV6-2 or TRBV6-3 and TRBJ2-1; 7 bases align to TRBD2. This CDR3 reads CASSYSGLAAAGQFF. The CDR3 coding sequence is TGTGCCAGCAGTTACTCTGGGCTAGCGGCCGCGGGGCAGTTCTTC.